This T cell receptor beta chain was obtained from a study of T-cell reconstitution after alpha-beta-depleted transplantation in children. General observations from the study: Several hundred rapidly expanded clones from non-depleted graft cells reportedly supplied alpha-beta T cells about two months post-transplant. The main origin of T-cell counts and diversity one year after transplant was newly produced T cells.

Looked up from germline, CDR1 is SGHRS and CDR2 is YFSETQ. This CDR3 is built from 11 residues. V lost 7 bases to trimming and J lost 5 bases, with 8 bases between them. Preparation of the TCRbeta library used unique molecular identifiers. MiXCR, run by TCRdb on the PCR reads, gives a single entry per CDR3 protein. Of about 900,000 distinct CDR3 sequences listed, about 30% are singletons. This clonotype came up a few times. Antigen: not known. This TCR was sampled from a boy under two years old who had a stem cell transplant for SCID, so the T cells may come from the graft donor. The rearrangement joins TRBV5-1 to TRBJ2-3; no firm D call. This specimen was PBMCs, mostly from graft donor cells, taken 360 days after TCRalphabeta/CD19-depleted stem cell transplant. This chain's CDR3 is CASGLLDTQYF. The DNA of the CDR3 is TGCGCCAGCGGGCTTCTAGATACGCAGTATTTT.